This entry lists 19 T cell receptor beta chains sequenced from one sample in a study of identical twins. TCRdb passed the 5' RACE reads through MiXCR, listing each CDR3 protein once. Here the sample spans 450,000 to 650,000 distinct CDR3 sequences, approximately 10% being singletons. These sequences were also reported in another study, on yellow fever vaccine responses in identical twins.

The specimen was PBMCs. The receptor set was obtained from a woman between 18 and 29 years old in good health.

This clonotype was counted a few times. This rearrangement joins TRBV12-3 or TRBV12-4 to TRBJ2-2; 9 nucleotides line up with TRBD1. V shed 5 bases and J 1 base; nucleotides not matched to a gene: 5. The CDR3 extends over 16 amino acids. The CDR3: CASSRGTGMNTGELFF. CDR3 coding DNA: TGTGCCAGCAGTCGGGGGACAGGGATGAACACCGGGGAGCTGTTTTTT.

The CDR3 bases are TGCAGCGTTGCAGTCACAGGGGATCAGCCCCAGCATTTT. It yields the protein CSVAVTGDQPQHF. The chain has TRBV29-1 and TRBJ1-5; 7 positions agree with TRBD1. This CDR3 spans 13 amino acids. V was pared by 4 bases and J by 5 bases, with 5 bases of the junction left unmatched. The germline CDR1 and CDR2 sequences are SQVTM and ANQGSEA.

The J gene is TRBJ2-2, the V gene TRBV14; 7 bases agree with TRBD1. Trimming removed 0 bases from V and 5 bases from J; junction bases left unmatched: 9. The germline V gene has CDR1 SGHDN and CDR2 FVKESK. This CDR3 contains 17 residues. CDR3 protein: CASSQDIRGPWTGELFF. The DNA of the CDR3 is TGTGCCAGCAGCCAAGATATAAGGGGGCCTTGGACCGGGGAGCTGTTTTTT.

The chain uses TRBV29-1 and TRBJ1-1; D is uncertain. The CDR3 runs 13 residues. V lost 7 bases and J 6 bases, leaving 18 bases between the germline ends. CDR1 is SQVTM, CDR2 ANQGSEA, per germline. The CDR3 is CSAPRRGGAEAFF. The CDR3, as DNA: TGCAGCGCCCCCCGGCGAGGCGGGGCTGAAGCTTTCTTT.

This clonotype was detected a few times. The DNA for the CDR3 is TGTGCCAGCAGCTTACTCAGGGGTGCCGGGGAGCTGTTTTTT. It codes for CASSLLRGAGELFF. V is TRBV11-1 and J is TRBJ2-2, with D perhaps TRBD1 (6 bases). Trimming took 2 bases from V and 6 from J, leaving 10 bases between them. Germline CDR1 is SGHAT and CDR2 is FQDESV (reference sequence). The CDR3 consists of 14 residues.

Worth noting for this clonotype: This could be a read error, since a much larger clone is one nucleotide away. The chain has TRBV11-1 and TRBJ2-3; perhaps D is TRBD1 or TRBD2 (5 bases each). Germline CDR1 and CDR2: SGHAT and FQDESV (reference sequence). The V end lost 2 bases, the J end lost 2 bases, and 20 bases lay between the germline ends. The CDR3 extends over 18 amino acids. The chain's CDR3 is CASSLYEGPVGTTDTQYF. The CDR3 bases are TGTGCCAGCAGCTTATACGAGGGACCGGTCGGGACCACAGATACGCAGTATTTT.

This clonotype was picked up a small number of times. The chain combines TRBV28 with TRBJ2-4, with a possible D match to TRBD1 (5 bases). Germline V lookup: CDR1 MDHEN, CDR2 SYDVKM. The V and J ends lost 6 bases and 7 bases respectively, with 16 bases between them. The CDR3 contains 14 residues. CDR3 region: CASSSTLTANIQYF. In DNA, the CDR3 is TGTGCCAGCAGCTCTACCCTGACAGCGAACATTCAGTACTTC.

This clonotype appeared many times. The gene calls are TRBV10-2 and TRBJ1-1; D remains unclear. Germline V gene sequence: CDR1 WSHSY, CDR2 SAAADI. CDR3 length equals 12 residues. Trimming shortened V by 6 bases and J by 4 bases, and 9 bases separated the two germline ends. Here the CDR3 reads CASSPTVTEAFF. In DNA, the CDR3 is TGCGCCAGCAGCCCGACCGTCACTGAAGCTTTCTTT.

This clonotype has at least ten counts. The chain combines TRBV29-1 with TRBJ2-1; TRBD1 matches at 8 bases. CDR3 length: 14 amino acids. V gave up 6 bases and J gave up 5 bases; unmatched junction bases: 9. Germline V lookup: CDR1 SQVTM, CDR2 ANQGSEA. The CDR3 DNA sequence: TGCAGCGTATTAGGGACAGGAGGCAACAATGAGCAGTTCTTC. Residues: CSVLGTGGNNEQFF.

V gene TRBV18 combines with J gene TRBJ2-7, with 7 bases fitting TRBD1. Germline trimming cut 3 bases from V and 1 base from J; bases unmatched to any gene: 6. This CDR3 has 15 amino acids. CDR1 KGHSH and CDR2 LQKENI come from the germline V gene. The CDR3 bases are TGTGCCAGCTCACCCCCAGGGGGTAGGTCCTACGAGCAGTACTTC. Protein sequence: CASSPPGGRSYEQYF. The full variable domain, completed using reference TRBV18 and TRBJ2-7, is NAGVMQNPRHLVRRRGQEARLRCSPMKGHSHVYWYRQLPEEGLKFMVYLQKENIIDESGMPKERFSAEFPKEGPSILRIQQVVRGDSAAYFCASSPPGGRSYEQYFGPGTRLTVT.

V and J are TRBV27 and TRBJ2-3, with 8 bases fitting TRBD1. The CDR3 is made up of 19 amino acids. Germline V lookup: CDR1 MNHEY, CDR2 SMNVEV (reference sequence). J was trimmed by 5 bases and V by 5 bases; bases with no gene match: 21. CDR3 region: CASSPGGIRDRPVRDTQYF. As DNA, the CDR3 is TGTGCCAGCAGTCCCGGGGGTATCCGGGACAGGCCAGTTAGAGATACGCAGTATTTT.

This chain uses TRBV4-3 with TRBJ1-5; the D is unclear. This CDR3 has 15 residues. Germline V gene data show CDR1 as LGHNA and CDR2 as YSLEER. Trimming removed 0 bases from V and 3 bases from J, with 9 bases in between. CDR3 loop: CASSQDRLPNQPQHF. CDR3 nucleotides: TGCGCCAGCAGCCAAGATCGGCTGCCCAATCAGCCCCAGCATTTT.

This clonotype was counted ten times or more. The chain joins TRBV24-1 to TRBJ2-1; possibly TRBD1 or TRBD2 for D (5 bases each). CDR3 length: 16 amino acids. Looked up from germline, CDR1 is KGHDR and CDR2 is SFDVKD. The V gene lost 4 bases and the J gene lost 5 bases, with 17 bases spanning the gap. The CDR3 reads CATSDPKGPSNNEQFF. Here the CDR3 DNA reads TGTGCCACCAGTGACCCGAAGGGACCGTCGAACAATGAGCAGTTCTTC.

V and J are TRBV3-1 and TRBJ2-7; 9 bases are shared with TRBD1. The germline CDR1 and CDR2 sequences are LGHDT and YNNKEL (reference sequence). The CDR3 length is 15 residues. The V gene end was trimmed by 3 bases and the J gene end by 3 bases; junction bases not matched to a gene: 6. The CDR3 DNA reads as TGTGCCAGCAGCCACGGCGGACAGGGGCTCTACGAGCAGTACTTC. It is translated as CASSHGGQGLYEQYF.

The V gene is TRBV9, the J gene TRBJ2-1; D assignment may be TRBD1 or TRBD2 (6 bases each). Trimming removed 0 bases from V and 4 bases from J, with 14 bases in between. This CDR3 contains 16 residues. Germline values: CDR1 SGDLS, CDR2 YYNGEE. CDR3: CASSVGGGIIYNEQFF. DNA for the CDR3: TGTGCCAGCAGCGTAGGAGGGGGGATAATATACAATGAGCAGTTCTTC.

The chain uses TRBV2 and TRBJ2-5; 7 bases align to TRBD2. CDR1 and CDR2 (germline): SNHLY, FYNNEI. This CDR3 has 17 residues. The J segment lost 1 base and the V segment lost 3 bases, leaving 11 bases of the junction unmatched. CDR3 region: CASSDLAETVTQETQYF. CDR3 coding DNA: TGTGCCAGCAGTGATCTAGCGGAGACAGTTACCCAAGAGACCCAGTACTTC.

In this sample, this clonotype turned up a few times. The chain uses TRBV10-3 and TRBJ1-1; D gene ambiguous. This CDR3 is 14 amino acids long. Trimming removed 4 bases from V and 1 base from J, with 10 bases in between. The V gene's germline CDR1 is ENHRY and CDR2 SYGVKD. CDR3 loop: CAISVNRENTEAFF. CDR3 DNA: TGTGCCATCAGTGTGAACAGAGAGAACACTGAAGCTTTCTTT.

This clonotype occurred a few times. This sequence joins TRBV4-3 and TRBJ2-2; 7 positions agree with TRBD2. Germline loops: CDR1 LGHNA, CDR2 YSLEER. The CDR3 is 18 residues long. Trimming took 3 bases from V and 0 from J; bases not matched to a gene: 10. The CDR3, as DNA: TGCGCCAGCAGCCATGGGGGGGGTGGAGTCGCGAACACCGGGGAGCTGTTTTTT. Protein: CASSHGGGGVANTGELFF.

V gene TRBV3-1 combines with J gene TRBJ1-2; no firm D call. Germline lookup yields CDR1 LGHDT and CDR2 YNNKEL (reference sequence). The CDR3 has 19 residues. The V end was cut by 2 bases, the J end by 3 bases, with 25 bases between. The CDR3 DNA reads TGTGCCAGCAGCCAACTGGCCCAAAGTGCGGCCCTGATTTACTATGGCTACACCTTC. Translation gives CASSQLAQSAALIYYGYTF.